Described below is a single TCR beta chain sequence and its context. The antigen remains undetermined. Isolated PBMCs totaled at least 6 million in each sample. Germline lookup yields CDR1 DFQATT and CDR2 SNEGSKA (reference sequence). The CDR3 consists of 14 residues. V shed 4 bases and J shed 1 base, with 12 bases lying between them. The data belong to a study of blood T cells in healthy people across ages. Study-level results: The percentage of naive T cells correlated strongly with TCR beta diversity. As age increased, TCR beta diversity per million T cells fell in a roughly linear fashion.

A J-beta primer mix and a sample-barcoded 5' primer were used in a second PCR of roughly 6 to 11 cycles. Each CDR3 protein is one row after TCRdb ran MiXCR on the 5' RACE reads. The table shows roughly 1.5 million distinct CDR3 sequences, with approximately 39% occurring only once. This TCR was sampled from a woman younger than 30 in good health. The rearrangement links TRBV20-1 to TRBJ2-3; perhaps TRBD2 as D (5 bases). The sample taken for sequencing was blood. The CDR3 region is CSAISWGGTDTQYF. The CDR3, as DNA: TGCAGTGCTATTTCTTGGGGAGGCACAGATACGCAGTATTTT.